A selection of T cell receptor beta chains follows, all from one sample in a study of cytomegalovirus exposure and HLA in healthy donors. Sequencing used immunoSEQ multiplex PCR; TCRdb keeps in-frame clones, though not all of them. The sample has tens of thousands of clones, 65% to 85% seen once; the top ten hold around 1.2%. The sample comprised PBMCs. The receptors were gathered from a girl aged 2 to 9 in good health and CMV-seropositive. CDR3s include the opening cysteine and the closing phenylalanine or tryptophan. The order of the fields is CDR3 length, J gene, V gene, CDR3 protein.

>14|TRBJ1-1|TRBV6-5
CASYRTGRNTEAFF
>17|TRBJ2-1|TRBV7-2
CASASGSGRAVFHEQFF
>14|.|TRBV5-6
CASSFGTGAREQYF
>15|TRBJ2-5|TRBV6-7
CASTILAGVLETQYF
>14|TRBJ1-1|TRBV5-1
CASSPSRVAAEAFF
>12|TRBJ1-1|TRBV30
CAWTGFNTEAFF
>13|TRBJ2-1|TRBV6-5
CASISGTLGEQFF
>16|TRBJ2-2|TRBV29-1
CSVEDRQGARSGELFF
>16|TRBJ2-7|TRBV6-5
CASSYLSGRPSYEQYF
>12|TRBJ1-5|TRBV6-5
CASSLSSGPQHF